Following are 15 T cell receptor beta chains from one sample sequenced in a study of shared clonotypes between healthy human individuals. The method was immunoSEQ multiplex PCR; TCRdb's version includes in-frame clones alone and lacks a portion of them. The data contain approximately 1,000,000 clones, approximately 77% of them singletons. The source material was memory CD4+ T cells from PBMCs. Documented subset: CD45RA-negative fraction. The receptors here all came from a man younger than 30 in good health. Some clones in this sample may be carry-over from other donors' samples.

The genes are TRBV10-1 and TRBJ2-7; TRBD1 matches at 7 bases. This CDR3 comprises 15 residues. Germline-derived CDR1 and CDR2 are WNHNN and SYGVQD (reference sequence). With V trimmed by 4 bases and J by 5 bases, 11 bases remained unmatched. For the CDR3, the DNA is TGCGCCAGCAGTGTAGACAGGGACGGTGTAAACGAGCAGTACTTC. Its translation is CASSVDRDGVNEQYF.

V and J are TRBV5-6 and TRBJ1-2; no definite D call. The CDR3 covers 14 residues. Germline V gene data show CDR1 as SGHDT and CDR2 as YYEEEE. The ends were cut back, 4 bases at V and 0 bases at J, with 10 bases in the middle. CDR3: CASSTSRANYGYTF. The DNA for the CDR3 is TGTGCCAGCAGCACGTCCAGAGCTAACTATGGCTACACCTTC. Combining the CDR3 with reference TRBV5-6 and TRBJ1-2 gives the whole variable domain DAGVTQSPTHLIKTRGQQVTLRCSPKSGHDTVSWYQQALGQGPQFIFQYYEEEERQRGNFPDRFSGHQFPNYSSELNVNALLLGDSALYLCASSTSRANYGYTFGSGTRLTVV.

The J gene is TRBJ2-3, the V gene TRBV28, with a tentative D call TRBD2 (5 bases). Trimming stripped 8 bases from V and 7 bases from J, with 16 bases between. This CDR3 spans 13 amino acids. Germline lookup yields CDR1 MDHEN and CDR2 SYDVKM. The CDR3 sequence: CASRPSSLYTQYF. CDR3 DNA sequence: TGTGCCAGCCGCCCTTCTAGCTTGTATACGCAGTATTTT.

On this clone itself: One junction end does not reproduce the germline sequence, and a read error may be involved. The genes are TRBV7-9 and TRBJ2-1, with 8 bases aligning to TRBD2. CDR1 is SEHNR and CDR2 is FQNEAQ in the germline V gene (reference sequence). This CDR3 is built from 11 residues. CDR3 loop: CASSDGLATLF. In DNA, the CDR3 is TGTGCCAGCAGCGACGGACTAGCAACTCTCTTC.

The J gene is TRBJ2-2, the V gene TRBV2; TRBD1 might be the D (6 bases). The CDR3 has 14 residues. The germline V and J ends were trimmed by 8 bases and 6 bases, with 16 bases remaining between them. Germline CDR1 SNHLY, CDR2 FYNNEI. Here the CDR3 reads CASGGQRVPGELFF. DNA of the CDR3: TGTGCCAGCGGCGGACAGAGGGTCCCCGGGGAGCTGTTTTTT.

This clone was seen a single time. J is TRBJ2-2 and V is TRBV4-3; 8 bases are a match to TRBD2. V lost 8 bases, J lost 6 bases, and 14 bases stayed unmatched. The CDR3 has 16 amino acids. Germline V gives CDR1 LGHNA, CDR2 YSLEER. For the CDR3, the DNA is TGCGCCAGCGCCACGTTAGCGGGAATCCCGCCCGGGGAGCTGTTTTTT. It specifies CASATLAGIPPGELFF.

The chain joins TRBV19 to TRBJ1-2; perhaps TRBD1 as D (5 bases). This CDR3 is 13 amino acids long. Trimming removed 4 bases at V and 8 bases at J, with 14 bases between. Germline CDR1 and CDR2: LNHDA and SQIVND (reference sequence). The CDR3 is CASSRDLTDGYTF. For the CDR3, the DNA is TGTGCCAGTAGTAGGGACCTCACGGACGGCTACACCTTC.

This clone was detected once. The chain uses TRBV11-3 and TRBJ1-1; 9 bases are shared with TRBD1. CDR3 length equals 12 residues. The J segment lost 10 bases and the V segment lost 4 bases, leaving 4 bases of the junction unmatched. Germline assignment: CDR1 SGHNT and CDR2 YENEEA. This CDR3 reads CASSSTGGSAFF. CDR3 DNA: TGTGCCAGCAGCTCGACAGGGGGATCAGCTTTCTTT.

CDR3 amino acids: CASSRQGGPEPQHF. As DNA, the CDR3 is TGCGCCAGCAGCCGACAGGGGGGTCCCGAGCCCCAGCATTTT. The chain employs TRBV4-1 and TRBJ1-5; 9 positions agree with TRBD1. Trimming took 4 bases from V and 8 from J; bases not matched to a gene: 6. CDR3 size: 14 residues. Looked up from germline, CDR1 is MGHRA and CDR2 is YSYEKL.

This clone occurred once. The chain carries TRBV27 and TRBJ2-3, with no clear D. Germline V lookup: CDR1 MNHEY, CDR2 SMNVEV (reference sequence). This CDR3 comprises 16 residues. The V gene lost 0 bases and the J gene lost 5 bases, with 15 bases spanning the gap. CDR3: CASSLSLRSGLDTQYF. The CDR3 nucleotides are TGTGCCAGCAGTTTATCCCTGCGATCCGGCTTAGATACGCAGTATTTT.

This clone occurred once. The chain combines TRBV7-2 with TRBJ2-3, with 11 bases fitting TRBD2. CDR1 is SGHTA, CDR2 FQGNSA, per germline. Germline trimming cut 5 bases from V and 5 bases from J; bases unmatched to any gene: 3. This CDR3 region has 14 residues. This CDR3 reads CASSLTSGRDTQYF. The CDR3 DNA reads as TGTGCCAGCAGCCTCACTAGCGGGAGAGATACGCAGTATTTT.

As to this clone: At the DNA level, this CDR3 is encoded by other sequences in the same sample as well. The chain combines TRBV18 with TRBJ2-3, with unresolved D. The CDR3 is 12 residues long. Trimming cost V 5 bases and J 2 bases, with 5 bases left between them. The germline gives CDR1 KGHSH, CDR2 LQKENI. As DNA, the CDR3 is TGTGCCAGCTCAACCTCCACAGATACGCAGTATTTT. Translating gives CASSTSTDTQYF.

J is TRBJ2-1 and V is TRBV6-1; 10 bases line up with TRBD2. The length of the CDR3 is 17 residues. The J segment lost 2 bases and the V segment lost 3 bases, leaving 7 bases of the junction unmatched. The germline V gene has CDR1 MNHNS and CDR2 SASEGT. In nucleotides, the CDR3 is TGTGCCAGCAGTGATTTTTTCGGGACTAGCGCCTACAATGAGCAGTTCTTC. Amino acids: CASSDFFGTSAYNEQFF.

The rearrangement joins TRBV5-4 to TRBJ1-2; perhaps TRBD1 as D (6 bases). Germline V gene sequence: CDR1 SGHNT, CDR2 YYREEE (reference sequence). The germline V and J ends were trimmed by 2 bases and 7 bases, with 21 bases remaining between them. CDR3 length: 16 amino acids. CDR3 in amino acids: CASSFAGGAALRGYTF. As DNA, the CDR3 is TGTGCCAGCAGCTTTGCCGGGGGGGCGGCCCTTCGTGGCTACACCTTC.

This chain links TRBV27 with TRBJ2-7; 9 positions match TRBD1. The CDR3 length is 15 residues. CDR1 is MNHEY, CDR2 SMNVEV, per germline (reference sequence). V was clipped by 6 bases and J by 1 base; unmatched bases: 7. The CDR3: CASRSPGTGSYEQYF. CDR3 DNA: TGTGCCAGCAGATCACCCGGGACAGGGTCCTACGAGCAGTACTTC.